This T cell receptor (beta chain) is from a study of CD8 T cell repertoires and HIV-1 epitope variants. The overall study: Separate wells received one of Twenty-five Gag or Nef variant peptides. Separate from the cultures, 1M uncultured T cells served as baseline. Findings of the study overall: Of fewer than 10 antigen-specific beta clonotypes, over five appeared to cross-react with escape variants. The TAALDMSHF plasma variant had no responses, unlike KF9 (about five clonotypes) and HW9 (one).

The CDR3 spans 13 residues. Germline CDR1 LNHDA, CDR2 SQIVND (reference sequence). V was cut by 3 bases and J by 7 bases, with 10 bases left in between. Profiled with immunoSEQ multiplex PCR; TCRdb holds only in-frame clones, not every one. Of roughly 6,800 clones listed, more than 55% are singletons. About this clone: Its antigen remains unknown.

The specimen sequenced was cultured CD8+ T cells derived from PBMCs. The chain employs TRBV19 and TRBJ2-1; tentatively, D is TRBD1 (6 bases). This TCR came from a male donor with HIV. The CDR3 DNA reads as TGTGCCAGTAGTATGGGGGCGCAGAATGAGCAGTTCTTC. It encodes CASSMGAQNEQFF.